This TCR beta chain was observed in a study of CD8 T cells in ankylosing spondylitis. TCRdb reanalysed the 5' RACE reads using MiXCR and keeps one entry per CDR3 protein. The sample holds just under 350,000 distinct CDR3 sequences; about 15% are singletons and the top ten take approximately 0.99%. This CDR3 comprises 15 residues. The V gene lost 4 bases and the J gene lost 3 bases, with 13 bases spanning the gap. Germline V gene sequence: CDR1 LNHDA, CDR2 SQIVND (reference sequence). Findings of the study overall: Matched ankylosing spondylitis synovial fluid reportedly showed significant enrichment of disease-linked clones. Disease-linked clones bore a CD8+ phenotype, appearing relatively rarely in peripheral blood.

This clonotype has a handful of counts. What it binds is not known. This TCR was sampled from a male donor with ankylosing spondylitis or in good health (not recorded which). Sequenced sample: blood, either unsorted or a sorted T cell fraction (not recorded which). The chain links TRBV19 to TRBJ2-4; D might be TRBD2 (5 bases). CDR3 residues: CASSTVTSVKNIQYF. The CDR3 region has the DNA TGTGCCAGTAGTACGGTTACTAGTGTCAAAAACATTCAGTACTTC.